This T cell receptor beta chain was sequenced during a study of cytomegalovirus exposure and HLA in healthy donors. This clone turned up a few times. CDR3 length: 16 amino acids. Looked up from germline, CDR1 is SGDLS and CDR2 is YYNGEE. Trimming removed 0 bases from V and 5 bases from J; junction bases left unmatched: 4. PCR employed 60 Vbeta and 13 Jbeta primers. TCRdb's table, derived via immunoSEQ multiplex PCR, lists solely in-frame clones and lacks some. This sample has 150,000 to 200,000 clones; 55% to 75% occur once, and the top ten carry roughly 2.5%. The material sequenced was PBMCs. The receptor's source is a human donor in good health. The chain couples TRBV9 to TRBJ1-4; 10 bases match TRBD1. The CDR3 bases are TGTGCCAGCAGCGTAGGGGAGGACAGGGGGAATGAAAAACTGTTTTTT. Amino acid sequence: CASSVGEDRGNEKLFF.